This section outlines one T cell receptor (beta chain) sequence together with its context. The sample belongs to a study of shared clonotypes between healthy human individuals. Background on the study: Each donor had three CD4 naive, three CD4 memory, two CD8 naive and one CD8 memory plate.

The data were produced by immunoSEQ multiplex PCR, yet TCRdb's version contains in-frame clones alone and is incomplete. The sample records roughly 810,000 clones, approximately 96% being singletons. Only CD45RO-negative cells positively selected for CCR7 counted as naive CD8 cells, so terminally differentiated effector memory CD45RA+ cells were excluded. Donors were healthy HIV-negative adults without recent acute infections or vaccinations. Adults of Caucasian background living in Nashville, Tennessee made up all donors. Germline CDR1 and CDR2: MNHEY and SVGAGI. V was pared by 0 bases and J by 3 bases, with 11 bases between. The CDR3 sequence is 15 residues long.

This sequence was found in a man aged 25 to 40 in good health. The chain links TRBV6-5 to TRBJ2-5; tentative D call: TRBD1 (6 bases). The sample consisted of naive CD8+ T cells sorted from blood. The CDR3 protein is CASSYSPAGEETQYF. For the CDR3, the DNA is TGTGCCAGCAGTTACTCTCCGGCAGGGGAAGAGACCCAGTACTTC.